The 15 T cell receptor beta chains below were found in one sample sequenced in a study of blood T cell repertoires in COVID-19 (dated by TCRdb to 2019 to 2021). The library was built by means of the immunoSEQ multiplex PCR assay. TCRdb's version of the immuneACCESS table is confined to in-frame rearrangements and falls short of the full clone set. An unresolved V gene accounts for under half of the shortfall where checked; the remainder is of unknown origin. A total of roughly 30,000 clones appear in this sample, 81% of them only once. The biggest ten clones account for about a sixth of the sample. The sequencing sample was made of peripheral blood. The receptors come from a woman in her fifties or sixties with acute or convalescent COVID-19.

The chain recombines TRBV24-1 with TRBJ1-1; D possibly corresponds to TRBD1 (6 bases). The CDR3 has 13 residues. CDR1 and CDR2 (germline): KGHDR, SFDVKD. Deletions cut 7 bases from V and 0 bases from J, with 8 bases between. The CDR3 loop is CATRDRLNTEAFF. CDR3 coding DNA: TGTGCCACCAGGGACAGACTGAACACTGAAGCTTTCTTT.

As DNA, the CDR3 is TGTGCCAGCTCACCAGCAGGGGAAACTGGAAACACCATATATTTT. The encoded protein is CASSPAGETGNTIYF. The chain links TRBV18 to TRBJ1-3, with D maybe TRBD1 (6 bases). Germline CDR1 reads KGHSH; CDR2 reads LQKENI. The CDR3 runs to 15 residues. Trimming stripped 2 bases from V and 2 bases from J, with 10 bases between.

This rearrangement joins TRBV12-5 to TRBJ2-2, with D tentatively TRBD1 (6 bases). This CDR3 is 14 amino acids long. From germline, CDR1 is LGHNT and CDR2 FRNRAP. V gave up 6 bases and J gave up 4 bases, with 12 bases separating them. CDR3 coding DNA: TGTGCTAGTGGCCCACAGGGCAGCACCGGGGAGCTGTTTTTT. This translates into CASGPQGSTGELFF. The whole variable domain, remainder taken from reference TRBV12-5 and TRBJ2-2, is DARVTQTPRHKVTEMGQEVTMRCQPILGHNTVFWYRQTMMQGLELLAYFRNRAPLDDSGMPKDRFSAEMPDATLATLKIQPSEPRDSAVYFCASGPQGSTGELFFGEGSRLTVL.

The chain carries TRBV9 and TRBJ2-7; 11 bases match TRBD1. J gave up 3 bases and V 3 bases, and 5 bases lay outside the gene matches. The CDR3 covers 15 residues. Germline lookup yields CDR1 SGDLS and CDR2 YYNGEE. CDR3 sequence: CASSATGQGVYEQYF. CDR3 nucleotide sequence: TGTGCCAGCAGCGCCACGGGACAGGGGGTCTACGAGCAGTACTTC.

The CDR3 DNA reads as TGCGCCAGCAGCTTAAATCCGGGACAGGCCGTTTTTGCCAAAAACATTCAGTACTTC. Translating gives CASSLNPGQAVFAKNIQYF. The chain recombines TRBV5-1 with TRBJ2-4; the match to TRBD1 covers 8 bases. Germline CDR1 is SGHRS and CDR2 is YFSETQ. The CDR3 extends over 19 amino acids. The V and J ends lost 2 bases and 1 base, in that order; junction bases with no gene match: 14.

This clone was seen once. The chain joins TRBV20-1 to TRBJ1-1, with 7 bases matching TRBD1. Germline V gene sequence: CDR1 DFQATT, CDR2 SNEGSKA (reference sequence). The CDR3 sequence is 11 residues long. V trimming: 3 bases; J trimming: 7 bases; junction bases outside the gene matches: 2. The CDR3 DNA is TGCAGTGCTAGGGGGGACAGTGAAGCTTTCTTT. Its translation: CSARGDSEAFF.

The V call is TRBV7-2, the J call TRBJ1-1; the D gene is possibly TRBD1 (5 bases). Germline-derived CDR1 and CDR2 are SGHTA and FQGNSA. CDR3 length: 13 residues. The V and J ends lost 0 bases and 5 bases respectively, with 7 bases between them. CDR3: CASSLAQGTEAFF. CDR3 nucleotide sequence: TGTGCCAGCAGCTTAGCCCAGGGAACTGAAGCTTTCTTT.

This chain uses TRBV18 with TRBJ1-4, with D possibly being TRBD1 (5 bases). Germline V lookup: CDR1 KGHSH, CDR2 LQKENI. V lost 4 bases to trimming and J lost 4 bases, with 7 bases between them. The CDR3 length is 13 residues. CDR3 sequence: CASSLRVNEKLFF. Here the CDR3 DNA reads TGTGCCAGCTCACTCAGGGTTAATGAAAAACTGTTTTTT.

CDR3 bases: TGCGCCAGCAACACAAGACAGGGGGCCTACGAGCAGTACTTC. Amino acids: CASNTRQGAYEQYF. The V call is TRBV5-1, the J call TRBJ2-7; TRBD1 agrees at 9 bases. Per the germline V gene, CDR1 is SGHRS and CDR2 is YFSETQ. With 6 bases clipped from V and 2 bases from J, the junction kept 6 bases outside the gene matches. There are 14 residues in the CDR3. The full variable domain, in which reference TRBV5-1 and TRBJ2-7 provide the parts outside the CDR3, is KAGVTQTPRYLIKTRGQQVTLSCSPISGHRSVSWYQQTPGQGLQFLFEYFSETQRNKGNFPGRFSGRQFSNSRSEMNVSTLELGDSALYLCASNTRQGAYEQYFGPGTRLTVT.

The V gene is TRBV5-1, the J gene TRBJ2-3; D is uncertain. V was trimmed by 1 base and J by 0 bases, leaving 3 bases between them. Germline values: CDR1 SGHRS, CDR2 YFSETQ. This CDR3 region has 13 residues. CDR3 bases: TGCGCCAGCAGCTTGAGCAGCACAGATACGCAGTATTTT. Encoded protein: CASSLSSTDTQYF.

The rearrangement joins TRBV7-3 to TRBJ2-3; 8 nucleotides align to TRBD1. The J segment lost 4 bases and the V segment lost 2 bases, leaving 5 bases of the junction unmatched. CDR3 length: 15 residues. Germline-derived CDR1 and CDR2 are SGHTA and FQGTGA. CDR3 residues: CASSLGTGGADTQYF. DNA of the CDR3: TGTGCCAGCAGCTTAGGGACAGGTGGGGCAGATACGCAGTATTTT.

This clone has just one count. The chain couples TRBV6-2 or TRBV6-3 to TRBJ1-5, with TRBD1 identical over 7 bases. This CDR3 has 16 residues. CDR1 is MNHEY, CDR2 SVGEGT, per germline. The junction had 7 bases not matched to a gene; V was cut back by 4 bases and J by 1 base. As DNA, the CDR3 is TGTGCCAGCAGTTCCGACAGGGTTAGAAGCAATCAGCCCCAGCATTTT. As protein: CASSSDRVRSNQPQHF.

The genes are TRBV14 and TRBJ1-3; TRBD1 matches at 7 bases. Per the germline V gene, CDR1 is SGHDN and CDR2 is FVKESK. Trimming cost V 3 bases and J 2 bases; bases outside gene matches: 4. The CDR3 contains 15 residues. The CDR3 here is CASSHQGVAGNTIYF. Written as DNA, the CDR3 is TGTGCCAGCAGCCACCAGGGGGTCGCTGGAAACACCATATATTTT.

This sequence joins TRBV7-3 and TRBJ2-1; D perhaps matches TRBD2 (7 bases). The CDR3 contains 15 residues. V was shortened by 1 base and J by 7 bases, with 14 bases between the two germline ends. The germline CDR1 and CDR2 sequences are SGHTA and FQGTGA. The CDR3 protein is CASSLIKGGLNEQFF. The DNA for the CDR3 is TGTGCCAGCAGCTTAATCAAGGGGGGGCTGAATGAGCAGTTCTTC.

The V call is TRBV18, the J call TRBJ1-1; D gene unclear. Germline V gene sequence: CDR1 KGHSH, CDR2 LQKENI. The CDR3 covers 12 residues. V dropped 3 bases and J dropped 7 bases, with 9 bases sitting between them. For the CDR3, the DNA is TGTGCCAGCTCACCCGGAGGAAGTGAAGCTTTCTTT. This translates into CASSPGGSEAFF.